This TCR beta chain was profiled in a study of vaccination and CD4 T cells after COVID-19. The overall study: Overlapping spike peptides from SARS-CoV-2, HCoV-NL63, HCoV-OC43 and HCoV-229E served to stimulate the cells.

Treatment noted: roughly 11-day PBMC culture with coronavirus spike peptide pools or control peptides (ViraFEST assay). From the unexposed donor, CD4+ T cells were collected ahead of the COVID-19 pandemic (2011-2018). Days 3 and 7 saw half the medium swapped for fresh IL-2 medium. Four cold-coronavirus spikes and SARS-CoV-2 S/N were the probes applied, cells permitting, to CD4+ T cells from unexposed donors. This clonotype was counted between two and nine times. Its cognate antigen is unknown. An Oncomine TCR Beta short-read assay was used to sequence the DNA from cultured CD4+ T cells. The genomic DNA was obtained from cultured CD4+ T cells by extraction with the QIAamp micro DNA kit. TCRdb reanalysed the PCR reads using MiXCR and keeps one entry per CDR3 protein. Here the sample spans roughly 10,000 distinct CDR3 sequences, approximately 35% being singletons. The specimen sequenced was CD4+ T cells from blood, cultured in vitro. This clonotype originated in a human donor in good health.

CDR3 bases: TGCAGTGCTAGAGATCGAGGTCTAGCGGGAGCCTACGAGCAGTACTTC. Translated: CSARDRGLAGAYEQYF. The chain carries TRBV20-1 and TRBJ2-7; 10 nucleotides agree with TRBD2. The CDR3 loop spans 16 amino acids. Germline V lookup: CDR1 DFQATT, CDR2 SNEGSKA (reference sequence). After removal of 0 bases from V and 2 bases from J, the junction contained 7 bases not matched to a gene.